What follows are 19 T cell receptor beta chains derived from one specimen sequenced in a study of blood T cell repertoires in COVID-19. The method was immunoSEQ multiplex PCR; TCRdb's version includes in-frame clones alone and lacks a portion of them. The table lists some 180,000 clones, about 85% of them singletons. Source material: peripheral blood. The receptors shown here come from a man between 60 and 70 years old with active or convalescent COVID-19.

The chain joins TRBV5-1 to TRBJ1-2, with TRBD1 matching over 10 bases. Looked up from germline, CDR1 is SGHRS and CDR2 is YFSETQ. J gave up 7 bases and V 0 bases, and 12 bases lay outside the gene matches. The CDR3 loop spans 17 amino acids. The CDR3: CASSLVQSGTGAGGYTF. CDR3 DNA: TGCGCCAGCAGCTTGGTTCAATCCGGGACAGGGGCCGGTGGCTACACCTTC.

This chain uses TRBV5-1 with TRBJ1-3, with D tentatively TRBD1 (6 bases). The V and J ends lost 3 bases and 0 bases respectively, with 19 bases between them. The CDR3 contains 18 residues. Germline values: CDR1 SGHRS, CDR2 YFSETQ. The CDR3 spells CASSYQTQGRFSGNTIYF. Here the CDR3 DNA reads TGCGCCAGCAGCTACCAGACTCAGGGGCGCTTCTCTGGAAACACCATATATTTT.

J is TRBJ2-5 and V is TRBV13; 8 bases fit TRBD2. Germline V gene sequence: CDR1 PRHDT, CDR2 FYEKMQ (reference sequence). This CDR3 spans 16 amino acids. J lost 4 bases, V lost 3 bases, and 10 bases had no gene match. The chain's CDR3 is CASSFPGLGGPETQYF. DNA for the CDR3: TGTGCCAGCAGCTTCCCGGGACTAGGGGGTCCAGAGACCCAGTACTTC. The full variable domain, completed using reference TRBV13 and TRBJ2-5, is AAGVIQSPRHLIKEKRETATLKCYPIPRHDTVYWYQQGPGQDPQFLISFYEKMQSDKGSIPDRFSAQQFSDYHSELNMSSLELGDSALYFCASSFPGLGGPETQYFGPGTRLLVL.

This clone is a singleton in its sample. The V call is TRBV5-8, the J call TRBJ2-5, with D perhaps matching TRBD1 (5 bases). CDR1 SGHTS and CDR2 YDEGEE come from the germline V gene. V lost 1 base and J lost 5, with 15 bases in between. This CDR3 contains 15 residues. The CDR3 sequence: CASSLYRSSRETQYF. CDR3 DNA: TGTGCCAGCAGCTTGTACAGGAGTTCGAGGGAGACCCAGTACTTC.

This clone has just one count. The V gene is TRBV12-5, the J gene TRBJ1-1, with 10 bases lining up with TRBD1. Germline CDR1 LGHNT, CDR2 FRNRAP. CDR3 length equals 13 residues. Losses at the gene ends were 6 bases for V and 4 bases for J; bases not matched to a gene: 2. The CDR3 DNA sequence: TGTGCTAGTGGGGGGACAGGGGCCACTGAAGCTTTCTTT. This gives the protein CASGGTGATEAFF.

The V and J genes are TRBV11-2 and TRBJ2-1, with D hard to call. The CDR3 is 14 amino acids. Germline lookup yields CDR1 SGHAT and CDR2 FQNNGV. Deletions cut 0 bases from V and 3 bases from J, with 6 bases between. CDR3 sequence: CASSLDVSYNEQFF. In DNA form, the CDR3 reads TGTGCCAGCAGCTTAGATGTTAGCTACAATGAGCAGTTCTTC.

This clone was seen a handful of times. This chain uses TRBV29-1 with TRBJ2-6; TRBD1 agrees at 9 bases. This CDR3 comprises 17 residues. Germline-derived CDR1 and CDR2 are SQVTM and ANQGSEA. Trimming removed 4 bases from V and 2 bases from J; junction bases left unmatched: 9. CDR3 protein: CSVALTGGTAGANVLTF. Here the CDR3 DNA reads TGCAGCGTTGCCCTGACAGGGGGTACTGCTGGGGCCAACGTCCTGACTTTC.

This chain links TRBV15 with TRBJ2-5; 11 bases align to TRBD2. Germline V lookup: CDR1 LNHNV, CDR2 YYDKDF (reference sequence). The junction had 17 bases not matched to a gene; V was cut back by 5 bases and J by 3 bases. CDR3 length: 19 amino acids. CDR3 protein: CATSGLPGDLAGGEETQYF. CDR3 nucleotides: TGTGCCACCAGCGGACTACCAGGAGACTTAGCGGGGGGGGAAGAGACCCAGTACTTC.

The chain has TRBV11-1 and TRBJ2-5, with D maybe TRBD2 (6 bases). The V and J ends lost 5 bases and 2 bases respectively, with 9 bases between them. The CDR3 consists of 13 residues. CDR1 and CDR2 (germline): SGHAT, FQDESV (reference sequence). In DNA form, the CDR3 reads TGTGCCAGCAGCCCGGGACTTCAAGAGACCCAGTACTTC. Residues: CASSPGLQETQYF.

J is TRBJ1-1 and V is TRBV19, with 11 bases that match TRBD1. There are 15 residues in the CDR3. V lost 4 bases to trimming and J lost 4 bases; unmatched junction nucleotides: 5. Germline CDR1 and CDR2: LNHDA and SQIVND (reference sequence). For the CDR3, the DNA is TGTGCCAGTAGTACGACCGGGACAGGGGGCACTGAAGCTTTCTTT. It is translated as CASSTTGTGGTEAFF.

V and J are TRBV18 and TRBJ2-5; 7 nucleotides match TRBD1. The germline V gene has CDR1 KGHSH and CDR2 LQKENI. After removal of 3 bases from V and 3 bases from J, the junction contained 16 bases not matched to a gene. This CDR3 is built from 18 residues. CDR3 DNA sequence: TGTGCCAGCTCACCGCGGACAGGCGGCAGGCTAAGGAAAGAGACCCAGTACTTC. Translated: CASSPRTGGRLRKETQYF.

This rearrangement joins TRBV9 to TRBJ2-2; D is possibly TRBD1 (6 bases). The V gene lost 6 bases and the J gene lost 5 bases, with 23 bases spanning the gap. Germline V gene sequence: CDR1 SGDLS, CDR2 YYNGEE. The CDR3 covers 17 residues. The chain's CDR3 is CASTPSSGAGMTGELFF. CDR3 nucleotide sequence: TGTGCCAGCACCCCGAGTTCAGGGGCGGGTATGACCGGGGAGCTGTTTTTT. Using reference TRBV9 and TRBJ2-2 for the parts outside the CDR3, the full variable domain is DSGVTQTPKHLITATGQRVTLRCSPRSGDLSVYWYQQSLDQGLQFLIQYYNGEERAKGNILERFSAQQFPDLHSELNLSSLELGDSALYFCASTPSSGAGMTGELFFGEGSRLTVL.

The genes are TRBV19 and TRBJ2-1; D might be TRBD2 (5 bases). Per germline, CDR1 LNHDA and CDR2 SQIVND (reference sequence). The CDR3 is 14 amino acids. Trimming left V 4 bases short and J 7 bases short, with 14 bases between. The CDR3 protein is CASSTYRGVNEQFF. The DNA for the CDR3 is TGTGCCAGTAGTACATACCGGGGAGTAAATGAGCAGTTCTTC.

This chain uses TRBV12-5 with TRBJ2-5; 7 bases are a match to TRBD1. Germline V gives CDR1 LGHNT, CDR2 FRNRAP. This CDR3 contains 17 residues. The junction had 11 bases not matched to a gene; V was cut back by 1 base and J by 3 bases. CDR3 in DNA: TGTGCTAGTGGTTTGGGACAGGGTTCTATGAGAAAAGAGACCCAGTACTTC. This encodes CASGLGQGSMRKETQYF.

This clone was observed a single time. The V gene is TRBV24-1, the J gene TRBJ2-3; 9 bases fit TRBD1. The CDR3 totals 15 residues. Germline trimming cut 0 bases from V and 9 bases from J; bases unmatched to any gene: 6. The V gene's germline CDR1 is KGHDR and CDR2 SFDVKD. CDR3 sequence reads: CATSDLDRTGETQYF. For the CDR3, the DNA is TGTGCCACCAGTGATTTGGACCGGACAGGGGAAACGCAGTATTTT.

The chain couples TRBV12-5 to TRBJ1-2; 7 positions agree with TRBD1. The CDR3 runs 12 residues. The trim removed 6 bases at V and 5 bases at J, leaving 3 bases unmatched. Germline V gene data show CDR1 as LGHNT and CDR2 as FRNRAP. The CDR3 protein is CASGDRTYGYTF. CDR3 nucleotide sequence: TGTGCTAGTGGGGACAGGACGTATGGCTACACCTTC.

The chain carries TRBV5-1 and TRBJ2-2, with TRBD1 identical over 9 bases. J gave up 6 bases and V 5 bases, and 8 bases lay outside the gene matches. CDR3 size: 15 residues. The germline V gene has CDR1 SGHRS and CDR2 YFSETQ. CDR3 in DNA: TGCGCCAGCAGAGGGGACAGGGTTGATTCCGGGGAGCTGTTTTTT. Translating gives CASRGDRVDSGELFF.

Comments on this clone: Other DNA sequences in the sample encode the same CDR3. This rearrangement joins TRBV10-2 to TRBJ2-1; 11 nucleotides line up with TRBD2. Germline V lookup: CDR1 WSHSY, CDR2 SAAADI. The CDR3 is made up of 15 amino acids. Trimming at V came to 6 bases and at J to 4 bases, leaving 5 bases not matched to a gene. The CDR3, as DNA: TGCGCCAGCAGCTTGACTAGCGGGGAGTACAATGAGCAGTTCTTC. As protein: CASSLTSGEYNEQFF.

The rearrangement joins TRBV6-1 to TRBJ1-4, with 9 bases aligning to TRBD1. The germline gives CDR1 MNHNS, CDR2 SASEGT. V was pared by 3 bases and J by 5 bases, with 4 bases of the junction left unmatched. This CDR3 is built from 15 residues. The CDR3 nucleotides are TGTGCCAGCAGTGAGGGGGGGACAGGGAATGAAAAACTGTTTTTT. Translation gives CASSEGGTGNEKLFF.